The 6 T cell receptor beta chains in this list originate from one sample, sequenced in a study of cytomegalovirus exposure and HLA in healthy donors. Repertoires were generated with immunoSEQ multiplex PCR, while TCRdb's copy carries only in-frame clones and drops some. The sample consists of 110,000 or so clones, about 84% of them appearing once. Specimen: PBMCs. These receptors were taken from a man in his late teens or twenties in good health and CMV-seronegative.

The chain employs TRBV7-9 and TRBJ1-5; D is perhaps TRBD1 (5 bases). The CDR3 runs 15 residues. Germline-derived CDR1 and CDR2 are SEHNR and FQNEAQ (reference sequence). Trimming left V 0 bases short and J 6 bases short, with 12 bases between. CDR3 sequence reads: CASSLAVGEGQPQHF. The DNA of the CDR3 is TGTGCCAGCAGCTTAGCGGTGGGGGAGGGTCAGCCCCAGCATTTT.

The J gene is TRBJ2-7, the V gene TRBV7-9; TRBD1 agrees at 7 bases. Germline V gene data show CDR1 as SEHNR and CDR2 as FQNEAQ (reference sequence). The CDR3 extends over 15 amino acids. Losses at the gene ends were 5 bases for V and 5 bases for J; bases not matched to a gene: 12. The DNA of the CDR3 is TGTGCCAGCAGCCAATTTGAACAGGGGTCGGACGAGCAGTACTTC. Its protein product is CASSQFEQGSDEQYF. The full variable domain, completed using reference TRBV7-9 and TRBJ2-7, is DTGVSQNPRHKITKRGQNVTFRCDPISEHNRLYWYRQTLGQGPEFLTYFQNEAQLEKSRLLSDRFSAERPKGSFSTLEIQRTEQGDSAMYLCASSQFEQGSDEQYFGPGTRLTVT.

This clone was seen once. This chain links TRBV27 with TRBJ1-2; D is uncertain. Looked up from germline, CDR1 is MNHEY and CDR2 is SMNVEV (reference sequence). Trimming cost V 6 bases and J 3 bases, with 11 bases left between them. This CDR3 contains 13 residues. The CDR3 protein is CASSARADYGYTF. The CDR3 bases are TGTGCCAGCAGCGCGAGGGCCGACTATGGCTACACCTTC.

The rearrangement joins TRBV25-1 to TRBJ2-5, with D perhaps TRBD2 (6 bases). The CDR3 spans 13 residues. Trimming stripped 6 bases from V and 5 bases from J, with 13 bases between. Per the germline V gene, CDR1 is MGHDK and CDR2 is SYGVNS. The CDR3 DNA is TGTGCCAGCAGCGACCCTGGGGGGGAGACCCAGTACTTC. It translates to CASSDPGGETQYF.

The chain employs TRBV30 and TRBJ1-5; unclear D gene. Looked up from germline, CDR1 is GTSNPN and CDR2 is SVGIG (reference sequence). With 2 bases removed from V and 3 bases from J, the gap between germline ends came to 11 bases. The CDR3 consists of 14 residues. The CDR3 nucleotides read TGTGCCTGGAGTTCTACAGCTCACAATCAGCCCCAGCATTTT. As protein: CAWSSTAHNQPQHF.

The chain carries TRBV19 and TRBJ2-5, with 9 bases identical to TRBD1. Germline V lookup: CDR1 LNHDA, CDR2 SQIVND (reference sequence). The CDR3 is 15 amino acids. V dropped 3 bases and J dropped 5; count of bases not matched to a gene: 7. The CDR3 is CASSIPTGGIETQYF. CDR3 bases: TGTGCCAGTAGTATTCCTACAGGGGGCATTGAGACCCAGTACTTC.